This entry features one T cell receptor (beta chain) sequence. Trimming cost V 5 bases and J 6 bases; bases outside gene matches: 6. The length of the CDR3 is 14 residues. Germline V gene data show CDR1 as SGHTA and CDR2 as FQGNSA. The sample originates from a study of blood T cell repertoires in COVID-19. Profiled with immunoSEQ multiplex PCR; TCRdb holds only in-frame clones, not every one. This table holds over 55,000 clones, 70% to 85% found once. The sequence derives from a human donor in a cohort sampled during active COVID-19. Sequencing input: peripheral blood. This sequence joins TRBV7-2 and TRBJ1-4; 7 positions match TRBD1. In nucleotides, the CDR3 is TGTGCCAGCAGCCCTAGGGGGCTGGATGAAAAACTGTTTTTT. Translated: CASSPRGLDEKLFF.